Each of the 10 T cell receptor beta chains below was sequenced from the same sample in a study of blood T cell repertoires in COVID-19. Some clones are missing from TCRdb's copy, which holds only in-frame ones; the method was immunoSEQ multiplex PCR. This sample has some 280,000 clones, with 86% found just once. Sequences were obtained from peripheral blood. These receptors were obtained from a woman aged 25-40 years with active or convalescent COVID-19.

In the case of this clone: The same CDR3 can be traced to other DNA sequences in this sample. V is TRBV7-2 and J is TRBJ1-2; D is unclear. The CDR3 has 11 residues. CDR1 and CDR2 from the germline V gene are SGHTA and FQGNSA. The germline V and J ends were trimmed by 5 bases and 4 bases, with 5 bases remaining between them. CDR3 residues: CASSPGYGYTF. The CDR3 DNA sequence: TGTGCCAGCAGCCCCGGCTATGGCTACACCTTC.

With regard to this clone: Other DNA sequences from this sample encode an identical CDR3 as well. The V and J genes are TRBV9 and TRBJ1-2, with D possibly TRBD1 on 5 matching bases. Germline-derived CDR1 and CDR2 are SGDLS and YYNGEE. The CDR3 is 14 amino acids. Trimming left V 0 bases short and J 5 bases short, with 11 bases between. The CDR3 sequence is CASSVVGGGYGYTF. CDR3 sequence (DNA): TGTGCCAGCAGCGTAGTGGGGGGGGGTTATGGCTACACCTTC.

Points on this clone: A junction end diverges from the germline sequence, so it may reflect a read error. The chain links TRBV7-7 to TRBJ2-1, with 10 bases that match TRBD2. The CDR3 is 16 residues long. Germline values: CDR1 SSHAT, CDR2 FNYEAQ (reference sequence). In nucleotides, the CDR3 is TGTGCTAGCAGCTTACAGCGGGGGGGCTCCTACAATGAGCAGTTCTTC. It translates to CASSLQRGGSYNEQFF.

V is TRBV7-9 and J is TRBJ2-2; D unclear. This CDR3 comprises 14 residues. Trimming removed 1 base at V and 6 bases at J, with 9 bases between. Germline CDR1 is SEHNR and CDR2 is FQNEAQ (reference sequence). The DNA for the CDR3 is TGTGCCAGCAGCTTAGAAGCTCCCTCCGGGGAGCTGTTTTTT. Its protein product is CASSLEAPSGELFF.

The V call is TRBV4-1, the J call TRBJ1-5; 8 bases match TRBD1. The germline gives CDR1 MGHRA, CDR2 YSYEKL. This CDR3 region has 17 residues. Trimming removed 0 bases from V and 6 bases from J; junction bases left unmatched: 10. The CDR3 coding sequence is TGCGCCAGCAGCCAAGATTTGTGGGACAGGTTAGGTCAGCCCCAGCATTTT. Its protein is CASSQDLWDRLGQPQHF.

The CDR3 region has the DNA TGTGCCAGCAGCTCCTACAGGGGAAACTATGGCTACACCTTC. Translated, it gives CASSSYRGNYGYTF. This sequence joins TRBV5-6 and TRBJ1-2; 7 bases align to TRBD1. The CDR3 is 14 residues long. CDR1 is SGHDT and CDR2 is YYEEEE in the germline V gene. The V segment lost 3 bases and the J segment 2 bases; nucleotides outside the gene matches: 4.

The V and J genes are TRBV3-1 (or the pseudogene TRBV3-2) and TRBJ1-2; 9 bases line up with TRBD1. The germline gives CDR1 LGHDT, CDR2 YNNKEL (reference sequence). The V and J ends lost 3 bases and 7 bases, in that order; junction bases with no gene match: 12. The CDR3 has 16 residues. CDR3 amino acids: CASSQSEVTGGLGYTF. Written as DNA, the CDR3 is TGTGCCAGCAGCCAGAGTGAGGTAACAGGGGGCCTTGGCTACACCTTC.

The rearrangement links TRBV6-5 to TRBJ1-2; TRBD1 aligns across 10 bases. The CDR3 has 14 residues. The V and J ends lost 5 bases and 7 bases, in that order; junction bases with no gene match: 7. The V gene's germline CDR1 is MNHEY and CDR2 SVGAGI. CDR3 nucleotide sequence: TGTGCCAGCAGTCCGGGACAGGGGCTGGGTGGCTACACCTTC. Translating it yields CASSPGQGLGGYTF.

The chain recombines TRBV18 with TRBJ2-5; 7 bases agree with TRBD1. The CDR3 length is 15 residues. The V segment lost 1 base and the J segment 3 bases; nucleotides outside the gene matches: 5. Per germline, CDR1 KGHSH and CDR2 LQKENI. CDR3 coding DNA: TGTGCCAGCTCACCACGGAGTGGGACAGAAGAGACCCAGTACTTC. Translated: CASSPRSGTEETQYF.

The gene calls are TRBV2 and TRBJ1-5; TRBD1 aligns across 8 bases. The trim removed 4 bases at V and 7 bases at J, leaving 6 bases unmatched. The length of the CDR3 is 14 residues. Germline assignment: CDR1 SNHLY and CDR2 FYNNEI. CDR3 nucleotides: TGTGCCAGCAGTGTAGGACAGGGAGGACAGCCCCAGCATTTT. It codes for CASSVGQGGQPQHF.